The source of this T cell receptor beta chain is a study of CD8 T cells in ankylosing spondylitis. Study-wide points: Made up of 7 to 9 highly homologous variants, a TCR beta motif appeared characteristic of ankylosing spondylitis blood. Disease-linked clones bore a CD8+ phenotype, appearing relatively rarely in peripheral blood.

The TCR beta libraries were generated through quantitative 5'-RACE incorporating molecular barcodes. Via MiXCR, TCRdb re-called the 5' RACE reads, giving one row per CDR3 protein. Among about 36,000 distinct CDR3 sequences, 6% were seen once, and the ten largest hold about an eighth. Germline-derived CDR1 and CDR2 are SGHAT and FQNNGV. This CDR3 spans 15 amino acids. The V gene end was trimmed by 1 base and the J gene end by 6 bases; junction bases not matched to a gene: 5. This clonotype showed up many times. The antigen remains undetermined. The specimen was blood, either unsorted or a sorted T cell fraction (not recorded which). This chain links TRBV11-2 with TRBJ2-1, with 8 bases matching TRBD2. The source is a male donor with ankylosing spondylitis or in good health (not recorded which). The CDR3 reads CASSLVAGGPNEQFF. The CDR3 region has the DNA TGTGCCAGCAGCTTAGTGGCGGGGGGTCCCAATGAGCAGTTCTTC.